The TCR beta chain described here comes from a study of cytomegalovirus exposure and HLA in healthy donors. Findings and limits, study-wide: Trimming of TCR beta V- and J-genes showed a link, identified in a later analysis, to a missense DCLRE1C variant. As a later analysis showed, several of the most significant clusters appeared to be linked to common viral pathogens. A list of around 150 TCR beta chains associated with cytomegalovirus was given. The majority of TCR sequences were rare, yet some public TCRs appeared in many donors.

J lost 0 bases, V lost 4 bases, and 2 bases had no gene match. Germline V gene sequence: CDR1 SEHNR, CDR2 FQNEAQ (reference sequence). The CDR3 has 16 amino acids. The study ran its PCR with 60 Vbeta and 13 Jbeta primers. The protocol was immunoSEQ multiplex PCR, while the TCRdb copy is restricted to in-frame clones and leaves out a portion. The repertoire holds 150,000 to 160,000 clones, with about 70% as singletons. For this clone: The antigen is undetermined.

The sequencing sample was made of PBMCs. The sequence was obtained from a man younger than 35 in good health and CMV-seronegative. The J gene is TRBJ1-4, the V gene TRBV7-9; 10 positions agree with TRBD1. The CDR3 sequence: CASSSGTGATNEKLFF. The CDR3 nucleotides read TGTGCCAGCAGCTCCGGGACAGGGGCAACTAATGAAAAACTGTTTTTT.